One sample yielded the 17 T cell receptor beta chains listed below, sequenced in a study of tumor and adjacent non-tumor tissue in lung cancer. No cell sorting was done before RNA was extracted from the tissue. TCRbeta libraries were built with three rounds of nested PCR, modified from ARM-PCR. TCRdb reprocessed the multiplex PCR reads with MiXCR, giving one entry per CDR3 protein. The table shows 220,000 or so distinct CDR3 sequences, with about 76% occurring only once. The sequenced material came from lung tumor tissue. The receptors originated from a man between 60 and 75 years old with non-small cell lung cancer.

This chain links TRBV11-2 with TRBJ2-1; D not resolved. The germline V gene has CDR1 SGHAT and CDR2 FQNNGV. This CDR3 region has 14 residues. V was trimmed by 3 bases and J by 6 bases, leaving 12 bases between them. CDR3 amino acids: CASSFGSAGNEQFF. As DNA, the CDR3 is TGTGCCAGCAGCTTTGGCAGTGCCGGCAATGAGCAGTTCTTC.

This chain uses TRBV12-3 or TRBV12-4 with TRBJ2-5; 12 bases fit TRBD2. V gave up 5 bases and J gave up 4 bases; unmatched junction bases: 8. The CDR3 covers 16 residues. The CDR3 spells CASSRHLAGGRETQYF. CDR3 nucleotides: TGTGCCAGCAGTCGGCATCTAGCGGGGGGGCGAGAGACCCAGTACTTC.

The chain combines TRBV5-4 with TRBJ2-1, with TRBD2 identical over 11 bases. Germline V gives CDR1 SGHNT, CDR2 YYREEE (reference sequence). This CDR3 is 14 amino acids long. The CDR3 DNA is TGTGTGAGCAGCTCCTTTGGGCTAGCGGGAGGGCAGTTCTTC. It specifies CVSSSFGLAGGQFF.

The CDR3 DNA sequence: TGTGCCAGCAGTGAGGACAGGGCGAACTATGGCTACACCTTC. It codes for CASSEDRANYGYTF. This chain joins TRBV12-3 or TRBV12-4 and TRBJ1-2; 8 bases line up with TRBD1. The CDR3 length is 14 residues. The junction had 4 bases not matched to a gene; V was cut back by 5 bases and J by 2 bases.

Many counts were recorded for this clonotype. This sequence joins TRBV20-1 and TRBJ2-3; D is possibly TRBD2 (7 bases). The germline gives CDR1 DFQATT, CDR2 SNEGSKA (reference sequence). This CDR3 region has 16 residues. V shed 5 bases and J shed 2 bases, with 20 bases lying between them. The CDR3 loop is CSAFPLSGGLTDTQYF. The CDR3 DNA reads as TGCAGTGCTTTTCCCCTCTCGGGGGGCCTCACAGATACGCAGTATTTT.

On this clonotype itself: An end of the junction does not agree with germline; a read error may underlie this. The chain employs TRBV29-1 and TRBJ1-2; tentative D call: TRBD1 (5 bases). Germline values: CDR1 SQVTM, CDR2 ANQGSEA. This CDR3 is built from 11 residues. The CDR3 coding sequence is TGTAGCGGGGGGGGAAATGATGGCTACACCTTC. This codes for CSGGGNDGYTF.

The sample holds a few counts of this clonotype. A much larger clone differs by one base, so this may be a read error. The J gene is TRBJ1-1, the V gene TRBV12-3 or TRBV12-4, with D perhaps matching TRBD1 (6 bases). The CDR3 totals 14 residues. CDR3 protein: CDSSLRTVGTEAFF. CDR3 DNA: TGTGACAGCAGTTTACGGACAGTCGGAACTGAAGCTTTCTTT.

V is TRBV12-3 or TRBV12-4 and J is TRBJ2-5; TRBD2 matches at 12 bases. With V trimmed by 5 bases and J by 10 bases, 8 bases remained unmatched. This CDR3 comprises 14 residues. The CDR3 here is CASSPTSGGRIQYF. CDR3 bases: TGTGCCAGCAGTCCTACTAGCGGGGGGAGGATCCAGTACTTC.

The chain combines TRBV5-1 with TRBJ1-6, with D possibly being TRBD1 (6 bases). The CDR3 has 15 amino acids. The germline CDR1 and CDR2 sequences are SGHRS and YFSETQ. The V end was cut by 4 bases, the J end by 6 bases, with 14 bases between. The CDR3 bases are TGCGCCAGCAGCCCGGACAGCCTGTCTAATTCACCCCTCCACTTT. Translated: CASSPDSLSNSPLHF.

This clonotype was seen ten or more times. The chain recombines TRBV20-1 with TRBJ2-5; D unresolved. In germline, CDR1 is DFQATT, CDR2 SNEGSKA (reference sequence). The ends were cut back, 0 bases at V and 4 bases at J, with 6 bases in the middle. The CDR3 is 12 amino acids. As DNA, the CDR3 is TGCAGTGCTAGAGACGGCTCAGAGACCCAGTACTTC. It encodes CSARDGSETQYF.

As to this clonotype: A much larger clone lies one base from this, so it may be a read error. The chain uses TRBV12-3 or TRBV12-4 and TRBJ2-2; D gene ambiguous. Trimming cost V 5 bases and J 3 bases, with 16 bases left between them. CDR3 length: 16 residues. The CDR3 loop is CASSLLIGRYTGELFF. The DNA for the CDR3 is TGTGCCAGCAGTCTCCTGATTGGCCGTTACACCGGGGAGCTGTTTTTT.

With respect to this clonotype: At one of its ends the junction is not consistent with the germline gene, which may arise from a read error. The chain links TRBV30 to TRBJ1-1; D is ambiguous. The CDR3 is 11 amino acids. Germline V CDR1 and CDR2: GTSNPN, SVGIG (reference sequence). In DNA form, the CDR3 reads TGTGACTGGGTTCACAACACTGAAGCTTTCTTT. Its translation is CDWVHNTEAFF. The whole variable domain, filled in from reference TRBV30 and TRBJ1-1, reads SQTIHQWPATLVQPVGSPLSLECTVEGTSNPNLYWYRQAAGRGLQLLFYSVGIGQISSEVPQNLSASRPQDRQFILSSKKLLLSDSGFYLCDWVHNTEAFFGQGTRLTVV.

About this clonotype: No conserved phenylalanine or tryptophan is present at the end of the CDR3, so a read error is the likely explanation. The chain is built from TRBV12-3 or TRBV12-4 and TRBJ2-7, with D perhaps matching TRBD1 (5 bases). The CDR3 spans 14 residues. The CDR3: CASSLGLRVYEQYL. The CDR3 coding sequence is TGCGCCAGCAGTTTAGGTCTCAGGGTCTACGAGCAGTACCTC.

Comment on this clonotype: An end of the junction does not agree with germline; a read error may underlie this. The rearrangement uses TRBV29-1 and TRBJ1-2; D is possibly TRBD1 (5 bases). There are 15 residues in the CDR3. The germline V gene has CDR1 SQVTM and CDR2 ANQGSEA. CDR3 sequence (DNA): TGCCGCGTTGAAGCCATGGCCGGGGTTCAGGGTGACTACACCTTC. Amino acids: CRVEAMAGVQGDYTF.

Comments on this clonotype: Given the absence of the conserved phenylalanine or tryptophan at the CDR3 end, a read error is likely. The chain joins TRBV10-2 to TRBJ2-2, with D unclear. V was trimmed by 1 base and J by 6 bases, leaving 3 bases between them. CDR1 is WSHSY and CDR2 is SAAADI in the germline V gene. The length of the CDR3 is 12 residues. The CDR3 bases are TGCGCCAGCAGTGAGTTCTCCGGGGAGCTGTTTGAT. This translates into CASSEFSGELFD.

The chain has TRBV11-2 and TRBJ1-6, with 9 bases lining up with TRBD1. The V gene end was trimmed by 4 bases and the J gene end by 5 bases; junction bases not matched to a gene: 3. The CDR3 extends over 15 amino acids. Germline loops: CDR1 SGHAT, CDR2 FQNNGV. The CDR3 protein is CASSSGQGHNSPLHF. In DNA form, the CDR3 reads TGTGCCAGCAGCTCGGGACAGGGTCATAATTCACCCCTCCACTTT.

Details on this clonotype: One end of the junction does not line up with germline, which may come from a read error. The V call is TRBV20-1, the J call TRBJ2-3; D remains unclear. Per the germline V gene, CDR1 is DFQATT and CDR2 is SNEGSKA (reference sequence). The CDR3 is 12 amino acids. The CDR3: CNARASTDTQYF. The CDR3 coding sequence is TGCAATGCTAGAGCAAGCACAGATACGCAGTATTTT.